This TCR beta chain is from a study of blood T cell repertoires in COVID-19. The wider study: Collection of acute and convalescent COVID-19 samples took place in the United States, Italy and Spain. Sources were T cells, B-cell-depleted T cells, or PBMCs; the material itself was cDNA or gDNA.

CDR3 length equals 15 residues. Trimming took 8 bases from V and 2 from J, leaving 16 bases between them. Germline CDR1 is MDHEN and CDR2 is SYDVKM. Under the authors' procedure: Reference gene primer amplification yielded estimated nucleated cell counts. This table comes from immunoSEQ multiplex PCR, and its TCRdb copy is limited to in-frame clones, with some not included. That table furnishes V, J and clone size, whereas the DNA furnished D and trimming. This sample has approximately 200,000 clones, with under 85% found just once. Input material: peripheral blood. V gene TRBV28 combines with J gene TRBJ2-4; D perhaps matches TRBD1 (5 bases). This clonotype originated in a man in his 60s with active or convalescent COVID-19. For the CDR3, the DNA is TGTGCCAGCGGATCTCAGGGCGCTACCAAAAACATTCAGTACTTC. Translated, it gives CASGSQGATKNIQYF.